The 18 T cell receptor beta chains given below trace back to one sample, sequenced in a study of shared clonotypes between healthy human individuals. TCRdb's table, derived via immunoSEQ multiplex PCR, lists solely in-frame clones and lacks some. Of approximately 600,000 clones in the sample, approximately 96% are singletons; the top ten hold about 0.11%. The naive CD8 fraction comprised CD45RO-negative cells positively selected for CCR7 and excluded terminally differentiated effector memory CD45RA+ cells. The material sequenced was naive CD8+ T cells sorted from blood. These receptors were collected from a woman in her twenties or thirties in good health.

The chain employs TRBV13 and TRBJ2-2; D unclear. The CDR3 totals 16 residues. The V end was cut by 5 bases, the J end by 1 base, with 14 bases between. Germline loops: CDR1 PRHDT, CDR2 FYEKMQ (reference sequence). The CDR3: CASSHMAYQNTGELFF. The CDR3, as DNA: TGTGCCAGCAGCCACATGGCTTACCAGAACACCGGGGAGCTGTTTTTT.

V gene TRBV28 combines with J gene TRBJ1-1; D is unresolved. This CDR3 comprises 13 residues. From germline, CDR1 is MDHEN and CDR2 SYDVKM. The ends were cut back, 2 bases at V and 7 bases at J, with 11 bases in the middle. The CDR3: CASSLMRPGEAFF. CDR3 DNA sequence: TGTGCCAGCAGTTTAATGCGGCCAGGTGAAGCTTTCTTT.

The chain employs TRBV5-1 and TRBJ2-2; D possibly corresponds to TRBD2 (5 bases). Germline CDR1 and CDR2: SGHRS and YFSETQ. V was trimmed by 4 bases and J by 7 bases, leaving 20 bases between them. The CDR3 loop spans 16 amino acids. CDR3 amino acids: CASSLSRGSAVGELFF. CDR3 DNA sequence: TGCGCCAGCAGCCTATCTAGAGGGAGTGCTGTCGGGGAGCTGTTTTTT.

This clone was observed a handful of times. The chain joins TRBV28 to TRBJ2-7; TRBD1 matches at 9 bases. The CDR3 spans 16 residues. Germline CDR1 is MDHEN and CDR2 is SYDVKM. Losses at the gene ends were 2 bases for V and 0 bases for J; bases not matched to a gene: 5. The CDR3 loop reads CASSLTWDRVSYEQYF. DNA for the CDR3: TGTGCCAGCAGTTTAACATGGGACAGGGTCTCCTACGAGCAGTACTTC.

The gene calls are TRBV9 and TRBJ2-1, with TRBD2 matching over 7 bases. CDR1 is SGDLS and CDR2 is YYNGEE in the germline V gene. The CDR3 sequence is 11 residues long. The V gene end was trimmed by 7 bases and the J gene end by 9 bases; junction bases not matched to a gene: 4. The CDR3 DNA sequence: TGTGCCAGCGGGACGGGAGGTGAGCAGTTCTTC. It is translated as CASGTGGEQFF.

This chain's CDR3 is CASSPEGRSTDTQYF. CDR3 DNA sequence: TGTGCCAGCAGCCCAGAGGGGAGATCCACAGATACGCAGTATTTT. The chain joins TRBV21-1 to TRBJ2-3. TRBV21-1 is classified as a pseudogene. The CDR3 consists of 15 residues.

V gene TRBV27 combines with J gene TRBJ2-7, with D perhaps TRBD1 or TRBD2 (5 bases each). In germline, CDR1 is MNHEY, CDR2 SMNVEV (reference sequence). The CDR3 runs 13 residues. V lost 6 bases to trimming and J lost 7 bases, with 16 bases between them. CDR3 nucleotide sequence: TGTGCCAGCAGCCCGATGGGGGTTGGGGAGCAGTACTTC. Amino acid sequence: CASSPMGVGEQYF.

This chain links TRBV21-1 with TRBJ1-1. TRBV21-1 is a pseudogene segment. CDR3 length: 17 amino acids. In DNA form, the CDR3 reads TGTGCCAGCAGCAAAGCCGAGGGCCGAAATTTGAACACTGAAGCTTTCTTT. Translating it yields CASSKAEGRNLNTEAFF.

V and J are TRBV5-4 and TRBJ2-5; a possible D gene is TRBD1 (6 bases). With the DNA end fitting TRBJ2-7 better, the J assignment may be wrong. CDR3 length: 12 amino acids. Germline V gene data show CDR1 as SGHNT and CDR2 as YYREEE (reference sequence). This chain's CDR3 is CASSLGGYEQYF. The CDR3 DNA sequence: TGTGCCAGCAGCTTAGGGGGCTACGAGCAGTACTTC.

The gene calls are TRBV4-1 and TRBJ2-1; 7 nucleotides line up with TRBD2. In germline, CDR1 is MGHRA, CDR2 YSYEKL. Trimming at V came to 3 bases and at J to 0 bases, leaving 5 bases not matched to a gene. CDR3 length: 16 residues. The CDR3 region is CASSQAGLSSYNEQFF. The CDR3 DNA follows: TGCGCCAGCAGCCAGGCGGGACTAAGCTCCTACAATGAGCAGTTCTTC.

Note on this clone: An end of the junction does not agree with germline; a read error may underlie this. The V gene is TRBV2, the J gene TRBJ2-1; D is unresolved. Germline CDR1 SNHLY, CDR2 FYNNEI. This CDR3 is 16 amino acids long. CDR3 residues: CASSEGSAMGYNEQFF. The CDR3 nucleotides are TGTGCCAGCAGCGAAGGCTCGGCCATGGGTTACAATGAGCAGTTCTTC.

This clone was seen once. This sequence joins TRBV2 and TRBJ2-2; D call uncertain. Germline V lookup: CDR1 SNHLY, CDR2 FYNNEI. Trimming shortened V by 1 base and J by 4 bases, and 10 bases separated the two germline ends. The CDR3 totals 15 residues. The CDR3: CASSEGHRPTGELFF. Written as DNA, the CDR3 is TGTGCCAGCAGTGAAGGACACCGTCCCACCGGGGAGCTGTTTTTT.

CDR3 sequence (DNA): TGTGCCAGCAGCCAAGACGACCGGGACAACTACGAGCAGTACTTC. Translated: CASSQDDRDNYEQYF. V gene TRBV4-2 combines with J gene TRBJ2-7, with D perhaps matching TRBD1 (6 bases). The germline CDR1 and CDR2 sequences are LGHNA and YNFKEQ. V lost 0 bases, J lost 3 bases, and 12 bases lay in between. This CDR3 has 15 amino acids.

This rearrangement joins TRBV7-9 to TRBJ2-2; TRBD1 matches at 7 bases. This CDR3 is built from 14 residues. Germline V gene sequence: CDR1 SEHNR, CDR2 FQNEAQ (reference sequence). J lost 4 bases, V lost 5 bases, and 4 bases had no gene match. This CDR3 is CASSEGQPTGELFF. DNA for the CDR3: TGTGCCAGCAGCGAGGGACAGCCCACCGGGGAGCTGTTTTTT.

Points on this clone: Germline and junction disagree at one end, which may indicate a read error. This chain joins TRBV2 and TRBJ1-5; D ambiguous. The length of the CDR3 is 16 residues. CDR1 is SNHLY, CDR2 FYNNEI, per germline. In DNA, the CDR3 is TGTGCCAGCACTGAAGGGCAGGCCTATAGCAATCAGCCCCAGCATTTT. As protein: CASTEGQAYSNQPQHF.

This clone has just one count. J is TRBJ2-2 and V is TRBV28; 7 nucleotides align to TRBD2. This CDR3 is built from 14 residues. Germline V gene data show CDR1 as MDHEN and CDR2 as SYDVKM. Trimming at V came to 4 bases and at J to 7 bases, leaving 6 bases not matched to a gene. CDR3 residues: CASSSQLANGELFF. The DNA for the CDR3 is TGTGCCAGCAGTTCCCAACTAGCGAACGGGGAGCTGTTTTTT.

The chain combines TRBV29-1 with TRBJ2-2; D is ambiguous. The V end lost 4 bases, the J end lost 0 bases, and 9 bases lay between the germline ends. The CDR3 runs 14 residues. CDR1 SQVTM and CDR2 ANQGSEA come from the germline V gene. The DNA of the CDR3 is TGCAGCGTTGCATCGGACCCGAACACCGGGGAGCTGTTTTTT. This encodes CSVASDPNTGELFF.

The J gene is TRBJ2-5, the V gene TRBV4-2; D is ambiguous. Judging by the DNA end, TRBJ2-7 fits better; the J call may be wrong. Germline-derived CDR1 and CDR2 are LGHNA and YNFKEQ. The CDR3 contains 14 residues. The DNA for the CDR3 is TGTGCCAGCAGCCAAGATCTAGGGTCCTACGAGCAGTACTTC. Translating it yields CASSQDLGSYEQYF.